The T cell receptor beta chain described here comes from a study of cytomegalovirus exposure and HLA in healthy donors. The ends lost 2 bases at V and 2 bases at J; junction bases unmatched: 3. Germline values: CDR1 MNHNS, CDR2 SASEGT. The CDR3 totals 15 residues. The PCR made use of 60 Vbeta and 13 Jbeta primers. TCRdb's copy holds only in-frame clones and misses some; the assay was immunoSEQ multiplex PCR. The sample records 150,000 or so clones, 70% to 85% being singletons. Material: PBMCs. This TCR was sampled from a man aged 25-40 years in good health and CMV-seropositive. The rearrangement joins TRBV6-1 to TRBJ2-7, with TRBD2 identical over 10 bases. The CDR3 DNA is TGTGCCAGCAGTGAAAGTAGCGGGGGGCCCTACGAGCAGTACTTC. It codes for CASSESSGGPYEQYF.